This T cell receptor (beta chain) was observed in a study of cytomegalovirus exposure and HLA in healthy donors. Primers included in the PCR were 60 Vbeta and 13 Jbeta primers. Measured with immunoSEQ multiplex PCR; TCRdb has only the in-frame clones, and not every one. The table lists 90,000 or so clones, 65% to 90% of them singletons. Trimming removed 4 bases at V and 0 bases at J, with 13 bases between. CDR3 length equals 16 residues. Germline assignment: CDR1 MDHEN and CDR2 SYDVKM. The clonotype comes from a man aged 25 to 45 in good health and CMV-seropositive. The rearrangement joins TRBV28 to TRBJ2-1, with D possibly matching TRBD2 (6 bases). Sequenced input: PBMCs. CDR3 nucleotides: TGTGCCAGCAGTTGGGGCGGGACTCGCTCCTACAATGAGCAGTTCTTC. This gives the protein CASSWGGTRSYNEQFF.